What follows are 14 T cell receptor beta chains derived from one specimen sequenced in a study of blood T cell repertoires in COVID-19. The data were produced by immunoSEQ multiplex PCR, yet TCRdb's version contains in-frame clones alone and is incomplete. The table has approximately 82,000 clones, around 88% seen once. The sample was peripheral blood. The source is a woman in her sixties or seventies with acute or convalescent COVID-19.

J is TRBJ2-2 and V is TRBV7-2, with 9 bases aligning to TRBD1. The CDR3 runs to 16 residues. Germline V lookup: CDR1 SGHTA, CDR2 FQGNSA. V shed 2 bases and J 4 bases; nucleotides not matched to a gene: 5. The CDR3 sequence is CASSLTHRGRTGELFF. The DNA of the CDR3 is TGTGCCAGCAGCTTAACGCACAGGGGGCGCACCGGGGAGCTGTTTTTT.

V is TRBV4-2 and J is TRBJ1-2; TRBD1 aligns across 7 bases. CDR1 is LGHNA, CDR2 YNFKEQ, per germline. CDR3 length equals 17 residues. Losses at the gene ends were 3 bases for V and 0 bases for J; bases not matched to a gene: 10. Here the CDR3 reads CASSHTTGTAPNYGYTF. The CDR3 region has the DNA TGTGCCAGCAGCCACACTACCGGGACAGCACCTAACTATGGCTACACCTTC.

The CDR3 reads CASSLAPASGSLNIQYF. As DNA, the CDR3 is TGTGCCAGCAGCTTAGCGCCGGCTAGCGGGAGTTTGAACATTCAGTACTTC. This sequence joins TRBV7-2 and TRBJ2-4; 10 positions match TRBD2. Germline-derived CDR1 and CDR2 are SGHTA and FQGNSA. The CDR3 sequence is 17 residues long. Trimming removed 0 bases from V and 7 bases from J; junction bases left unmatched: 9.

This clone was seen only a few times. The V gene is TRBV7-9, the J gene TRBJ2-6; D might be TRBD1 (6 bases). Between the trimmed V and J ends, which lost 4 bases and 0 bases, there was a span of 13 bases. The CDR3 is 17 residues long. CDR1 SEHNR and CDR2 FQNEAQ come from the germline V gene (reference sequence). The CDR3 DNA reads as TGTGCCAGCAGCTCCCAGGGGCTTGGCTCTGGGGCCAACGTCCTGACTTTC. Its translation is CASSSQGLGSGANVLTF.

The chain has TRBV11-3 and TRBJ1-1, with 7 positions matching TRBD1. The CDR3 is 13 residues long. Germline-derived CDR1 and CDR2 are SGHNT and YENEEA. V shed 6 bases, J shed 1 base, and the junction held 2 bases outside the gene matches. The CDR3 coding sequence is TGTGCCAGCAGTCGGACAGGGAACACTGAAGCTTTCTTT. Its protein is CASSRTGNTEAFF. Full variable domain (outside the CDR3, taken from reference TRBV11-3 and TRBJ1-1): EAGVVQSPRYKIIEKKQPVAFWCNPISGHNTLYWYLQNLGQGPELLIRYENEEAVDDSQLPKDRFSAERLKGVDSTLKIQPAELGDSAVYLCASSRTGNTEAFFGQGTRLTVV.

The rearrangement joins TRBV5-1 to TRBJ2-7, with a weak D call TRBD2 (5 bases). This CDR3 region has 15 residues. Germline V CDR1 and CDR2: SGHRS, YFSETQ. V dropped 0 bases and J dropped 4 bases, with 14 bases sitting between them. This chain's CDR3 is CASSLEGSAYYEQYF. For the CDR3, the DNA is TGCGCCAGCAGCTTGGAGGGTAGCGCCTATTACGAGCAGTACTTC.

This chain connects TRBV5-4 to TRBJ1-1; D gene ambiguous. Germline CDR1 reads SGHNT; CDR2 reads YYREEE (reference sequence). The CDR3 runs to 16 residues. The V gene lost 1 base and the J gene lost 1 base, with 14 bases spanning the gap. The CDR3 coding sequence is TGTGCCAGCAGCTTGTTGACGGGAATAGGGAACACTGAAGCTTTCTTT. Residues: CASSLLTGIGNTEAFF.

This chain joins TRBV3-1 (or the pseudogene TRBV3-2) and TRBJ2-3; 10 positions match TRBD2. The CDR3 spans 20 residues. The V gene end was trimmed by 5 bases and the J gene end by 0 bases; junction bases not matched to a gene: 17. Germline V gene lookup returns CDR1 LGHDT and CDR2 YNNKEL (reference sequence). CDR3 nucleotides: TGTGCCAGCAGCTACCCCTCATCGGCAACTAGCGGGGTGAGCACAGATACGCAGTATTTT. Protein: CASSYPSSATSGVSTDTQYF.

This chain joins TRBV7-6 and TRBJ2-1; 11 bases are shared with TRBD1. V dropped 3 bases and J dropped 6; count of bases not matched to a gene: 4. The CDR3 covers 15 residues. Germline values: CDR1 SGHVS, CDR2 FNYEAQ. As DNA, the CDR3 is TGTGCCAGCAGCTTGGACAGGGGGCACGGCAATGAGCAGTTCTTC. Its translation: CASSLDRGHGNEQFF.

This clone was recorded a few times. The CDR3 DNA reads TGTGCCAGCAGGCCAGCAGGGTCCTATGGCTACACCTTC. Its protein product is CASRPAGSYGYTF. The rearrangement uses TRBV12-3 or TRBV12-4 and TRBJ1-2; the D gene is possibly TRBD1 (5 bases). The V end was cut by 6 bases, the J end by 4 bases, with 12 bases between. The CDR3 runs to 13 residues.

The CDR3 bases are TGTGCCTGGAGTCGTCAGGGCGTCCTCTCTGGAAACACCATATATTTT. This encodes CAWSRQGVLSGNTIYF. The genes are TRBV30 and TRBJ1-3; TRBD1 is a possible D gene (5 bases). CDR3 length: 16 residues. Germline CDR1 GTSNPN, CDR2 SVGIG (reference sequence). V lost 2 bases and J 0 bases, leaving 14 bases between the germline ends.

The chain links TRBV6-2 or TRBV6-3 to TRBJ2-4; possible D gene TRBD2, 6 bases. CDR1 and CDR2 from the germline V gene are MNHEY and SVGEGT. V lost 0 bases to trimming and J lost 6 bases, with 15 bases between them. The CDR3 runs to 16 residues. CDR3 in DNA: TGTGCCAGCAGTTACTCTCGACTAGTCAGGAGAAACATTCAGTACTTC. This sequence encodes CASSYSRLVRRNIQYF.

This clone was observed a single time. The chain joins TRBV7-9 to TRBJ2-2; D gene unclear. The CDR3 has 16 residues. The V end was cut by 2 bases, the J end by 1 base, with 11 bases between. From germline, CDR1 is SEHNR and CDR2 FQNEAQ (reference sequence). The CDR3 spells CASSLSTRQNTGELFF. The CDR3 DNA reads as TGTGCCAGCAGCTTAAGTACCAGACAGAACACCGGGGAGCTGTTTTTT.

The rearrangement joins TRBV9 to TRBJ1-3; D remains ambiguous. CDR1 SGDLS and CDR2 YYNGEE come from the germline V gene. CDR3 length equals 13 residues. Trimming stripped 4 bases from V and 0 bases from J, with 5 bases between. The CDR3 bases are TGTGCCAGCAGCCCCTCCTCTGGAAACACCATATATTTT. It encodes CASSPSSGNTIYF.